A single sample gave rise to the 28 T cell receptor beta chains below, sequenced in a study of patients and donors after allogeneic stem cell transplantation. TCRdb called the RT-PCR reads again in MiXCR, with one record for every CDR3 protein. The profile shows around 90,000 distinct CDR3 sequences, around 48% of them singletons. Specimen: blood, either unsorted or a sorted T cell fraction (not recorded which). These receptors originate from a human donor who was either an allogeneic HSCT recipient or a stem cell or donor lymphocyte infusion donor (not recorded which). It is not recorded whose cells these are; they may come from a transplant donor.

The rearrangement uses TRBV28 and TRBJ1-6; D possibly corresponds to TRBD1 (5 bases). The length of the CDR3 is 13 residues. Germline loops: CDR1 MDHEN, CDR2 SYDVKM. V lost 8 bases and J 8 bases, leaving 13 bases between the germline ends. CDR3 in DNA: TGTGCCAGCTTAGGAGGGGTGGATTCACCCCTCCACTTT. Residues: CASLGGVDSPLHF.

The genes are TRBV12-3 or TRBV12-4 and TRBJ1-1; TRBD1 is a possible D gene (5 bases). CDR3 length: 13 residues. Trimming stripped 4 bases from V and 4 bases from J, with 10 bases between. The CDR3 region is CASSYAGGTEAFF. The DNA of the CDR3 is TGTGCCAGCAGTTACGCCGGGGGCACTGAAGCTTTCTTT.

The chain joins TRBV29-1 to TRBJ2-2; D is uncertain. Per germline, CDR1 SQVTM and CDR2 ANQGSEA. The V gene lost 2 bases and the J gene lost 4 bases, with 11 bases spanning the gap. There are 14 residues in the CDR3. CDR3 DNA sequence: TGCAGCGTTGAAACCCTCTCAAGCACCGGGGAGCTGTTTTTT. This codes for CSVETLSSTGELFF.

This chain connects TRBV6-2 or TRBV6-3 to TRBJ2-5, with 8 positions matching TRBD1. Germline V gene data show CDR1 as MNHEY and CDR2 as SVGEGT. The CDR3 runs 14 residues. The junction had 3 bases not matched to a gene; V was cut back by 5 bases and J by 1 base. The CDR3 spells CASSRQGFQETQYF. The CDR3 region has the DNA TGTGCCAGCAGTCGACAGGGGTTCCAAGAGACCCAGTACTTC.

V gene TRBV6-6 combines with J gene TRBJ1-5, with D uncertain. Germline CDR1 MNHNY, CDR2 SVGAGI (reference sequence). V lost 4 bases and J lost 3, with 16 bases in between. The CDR3 sequence is 16 residues long. CDR3 in amino acids: CASSFDTVVLNQPQHF. CDR3 nucleotides: TGTGCCAGCAGTTTCGACACAGTAGTCCTCAATCAGCCCCAGCATTTT.

This chain links TRBV29-1 with TRBJ1-2; possibly TRBD1 for D (6 bases). The germline gives CDR1 SQVTM, CDR2 ANQGSEA. V was clipped by 5 bases and J by 2 bases, with 12 bases between them. The CDR3 contains 13 residues. Written as DNA, the CDR3 is TGCAGCGTTTCCGGGGGGGCAAACTATGGCTACACCTTC. Protein: CSVSGGANYGYTF.

The V call is TRBV5-6, the J call TRBJ1-1, with no clear D. Trimming shortened V by 4 bases and J by 5 bases, and 15 bases separated the two germline ends. Germline V gives CDR1 SGHDT, CDR2 YYEEEE. The CDR3 has 14 amino acids. The CDR3 region is CASSPEPAGTEAFF. The CDR3 coding sequence is TGTGCCAGCAGCCCAGAACCTGCGGGGACTGAAGCTTTCTTT.

The V and J genes are TRBV5-1 and TRBJ1-1, with 7 bases fitting TRBD1. The CDR3 totals 13 residues. Germline values: CDR1 SGHRS, CDR2 YFSETQ. The ends lost 7 bases at V and 3 bases at J; junction bases unmatched: 6. CDR3 residues: CASRQGVDTEAFF. The CDR3 coding sequence is TGCGCCAGCCGACAGGGTGTCGACACTGAAGCTTTCTTT. Drawing the rest from reference TRBV5-1 and TRBJ1-1, the complete variable domain is KAGVTQTPRYLIKTRGQQVTLSCSPISGHRSVSWYQQTPGQGLQFLFEYFSETQRNKGNFPGRFSGRQFSNSRSEMNVSTLELGDSALYLCASRQGVDTEAFFGQGTRLTVV.

The gene calls are TRBV6-6 and TRBJ1-2; D is undetermined. V gave up 2 bases and J gave up 7 bases, with 17 bases separating them. CDR1 and CDR2 from the germline V gene are MNHNY and SVGAGI (reference sequence). This CDR3 has 15 residues. The CDR3 loop is CASSYPARGQSGYTF. Written as DNA, the CDR3 is TGTGCCAGCAGTTACCCTGCCAGAGGGCAAAGTGGCTACACCTTC.

The chain has TRBV7-9 and TRBJ2-1, with 10 bases fitting TRBD1. Germline lookup yields CDR1 SEHNR and CDR2 FQNEAQ (reference sequence). V gave up 5 bases and J gave up 2 bases; unmatched junction bases: 6. The CDR3 totals 16 residues. CDR3 amino acids: CASSPRDRGTYNEQFF. In DNA, the CDR3 is TGTGCCAGCAGCCCTCGGGACAGGGGCACCTACAATGAGCAGTTCTTC.

The chain uses TRBV11-2 and TRBJ2-7; no clear D gene. The germline V and J ends were trimmed by 0 bases and 2 bases, with 5 bases remaining between them. CDR1 and CDR2 from the germline V gene are SGHAT and FQNNGV. The CDR3 is 13 amino acids. DNA for the CDR3: TGTGCCAGCAGCTTAGACGCCCCCTACGAGCAGTACTTC. Translating gives CASSLDAPYEQYF.

The V and J genes are TRBV4-3 and TRBJ2-3, with a possible D match to TRBD1 (5 bases). Germline V gives CDR1 LGHNA, CDR2 YSLEER. V was pared by 1 base and J by 0 bases, with 14 bases between. CDR3 length: 17 residues. The CDR3 DNA sequence: TGCGCCAGCAGCCAAGCCCTGACAGTCTCTAGCACAGATACGCAGTATTTT. Amino acid sequence: CASSQALTVSSTDTQYF.

This clonotype has just a few counts. The chain recombines TRBV29-1 with TRBJ1-2, with D hard to call. V was cut by 6 bases and J by 0 bases, with 29 bases left in between. The germline V gene encodes CDR1 SQVTM and CDR2 ANQGSEA. This CDR3 is 19 amino acids long. The CDR3 protein is CSVVDRRTTPYSPNYGYTF. As DNA, the CDR3 is TGCAGCGTCGTAGACCGTCGAACAACCCCCTATAGTCCTAACTATGGCTACACCTTC.

This clonotype was counted between two and nine times. The chain joins TRBV5-5 to TRBJ1-5, with a weak D call TRBD1 (5 bases). V lost 1 base, J lost 4 bases, and 15 bases lay in between. The CDR3 totals 16 residues. Per the germline V gene, CDR1 is SGHKS and CDR2 is YYEKEE (reference sequence). CDR3 bases: TGTGCCAGCAGCTTGATGCCCCAGGGTGGTAATCAGCCCCAGCATTTT. It translates to CASSLMPQGGNQPQHF.

V gene TRBV12-3 or TRBV12-4 combines with J gene TRBJ1-5; D unresolved. Trimming pared 2 bases from V and 1 base from J, leaving 6 bases between. The CDR3 is made up of 14 amino acids. The CDR3: CASSLPGSNQPQHF. The DNA for the CDR3 is TGTGCCAGCAGTTTACCTGGAAGCAATCAGCCCCAGCATTTT.

This clonotype has ten or more counts. The chain has TRBV4-1 and TRBJ2-7; 9 nucleotides agree with TRBD1. The CDR3 covers 14 residues. Germline V gene data show CDR1 as MGHRA and CDR2 as YSYEKL. V was clipped by 4 bases and J by 2 bases; unmatched bases: 3. CDR3 DNA sequence: TGCGCCAGCAGCCCGGACAGGGGTCCCTACGAGCAGTACTTC. Translated: CASSPDRGPYEQYF.

This clonotype was found a few times. The V call is TRBV12-3 or TRBV12-4, the J call TRBJ1-5; maybe TRBD1 (5 bases). The length of the CDR3 is 15 residues. V dropped 4 bases and J dropped 4 bases, with 14 bases sitting between them. The CDR3 DNA reads as TGTGCCAGCAGTTCCTGTAGGACAACGAATCAGCCCCAGCATTTT. Amino acid sequence: CASSSCRTTNQPQHF.

This rearrangement joins TRBV28 to TRBJ1-2; D gene unclear. This CDR3 is built from 16 residues. Germline CDR1 is MDHEN and CDR2 is SYDVKM. The germline V and J ends were trimmed by 7 bases and 2 bases, with 20 bases remaining between them. The CDR3 bases are TGTGCCAGCACCCTACCAGGTTCGGGGAGGAACTATGGCTACACCTTC. Its protein product is CASTLPGSGRNYGYTF.

The chain carries TRBV29-1 and TRBJ1-2; no definite D call. Trimming took 2 bases from V and 1 from J, leaving 5 bases between them. The CDR3 length is 12 residues. CDR1 is SQVTM, CDR2 ANQGSEA, per germline. The CDR3 reads CSVEQSNYGYTF. CDR3 nucleotide sequence: TGCAGCGTTGAACAGAGTAACTATGGCTACACCTTC.

The V gene is TRBV4-1, the J gene TRBJ1-6; a possible D gene is TRBD1 (6 bases). V was clipped by 4 bases and J by 8 bases, with 9 bases between them. There are 13 residues in the CDR3. Germline V lookup: CDR1 MGHRA, CDR2 YSYEKL. The CDR3 DNA is TGCGCCAGCAGCCGAAACAGGGATTCACCCCTCCACTTT. It encodes CASSRNRDSPLHF.

This chain connects TRBV7-8 to TRBJ1-2; TRBD1 matches 7 bases. Germline V gene data show CDR1 as SGHVS and CDR2 as FQNEAQ. Trimming at V came to 1 base and at J to 6 bases, leaving 5 bases not matched to a gene. There are 14 residues in the CDR3. The CDR3 reads CASSLDRGSHGYTF. The CDR3 region has the DNA TGTGCCAGCAGCTTAGACAGGGGTAGCCATGGCTACACCTTC.

The chain is built from TRBV7-2 and TRBJ1-1; D unresolved. The CDR3 contains 14 residues. The V gene lost 1 base and the J gene lost 5 bases, with 11 bases spanning the gap. Germline V gives CDR1 SGHTA, CDR2 FQGNSA. The CDR3 is CASSLVEGRTEAFF. The CDR3 DNA reads TGTGCCAGCAGCTTAGTTGAGGGTAGGACTGAAGCTTTCTTT. The full variable domain, rest sourced from reference TRBV7-2 and TRBJ1-1, is GAGVSQSPSNKVTEKGKDVELRCDPISGHTALYWYRQSLGQGLEFLIYFQGNSAPDKSGLPSDRFSAERTGGSVSTLTIQRTQQEDSAVYLCASSLVEGRTEAFFGQGTRLTVV.

The V call is TRBV12-3 or TRBV12-4, the J call TRBJ1-5, with 8 bases that match TRBD1. This CDR3 contains 15 residues. The trim removed 7 bases at V and 2 bases at J, leaving 7 bases unmatched. CDR3 protein: CASTRTGYGNQPQHF. As DNA, the CDR3 is TGTGCCAGCACCCGGACAGGGTACGGCAATCAGCCCCAGCATTTT.

The rearrangement joins TRBV4-3 to TRBJ1-1; D may be TRBD1 (6 bases). Germline-derived CDR1 and CDR2 are LGHNA and YSLEER. The CDR3 runs to 15 residues. V lost 0 bases, J lost 4 bases, and 12 bases lay in between. For the CDR3, the DNA is TGCGCCAGCAGCCAAGAGGCACAGGGCGGCACTGAAGCTTTCTTT. Translation: CASSQEAQGGTEAFF.

The chain uses TRBV29-1 and TRBJ2-2, with no clear D. CDR3 size: 13 residues. Trimming left V 5 bases short and J 2 bases short, with 9 bases between. Germline V gene lookup returns CDR1 SQVTM and CDR2 ANQGSEA. The CDR3 is CSVRDSNTGELFF. The DNA for the CDR3 is TGCAGCGTTCGCGACTCAAACACCGGGGAGCTGTTTTTT.

This clonotype has only a few counts. The V gene is TRBV29-1, the J gene TRBJ1-2, with TRBD1 as a possible D gene (5 bases). V lost 4 bases to trimming and J lost 6 bases, with 15 bases between them. This CDR3 contains 13 residues. CDR1 is SQVTM and CDR2 is ANQGSEA in the germline V gene. CDR3 coding DNA: TGCAGCGTTGGTGGCAGGGTGGGCAATGGCTACACCTTC. Its translation is CSVGGRVGNGYTF.

This chain links TRBV7-9 with TRBJ2-1, with 10 bases fitting TRBD2. V shed 8 bases, J shed 4 bases, and the junction held 5 bases outside the gene matches. CDR3 length: 14 residues. Germline V CDR1 and CDR2: SEHNR, FQNEAQ (reference sequence). CDR3 sequence reads: CASEREGPYNEQFF. Written as DNA, the CDR3 is TGTGCCAGCGAGCGGGAGGGCCCTTACAATGAGCAGTTCTTC. Full variable domain (rest looked up from reference TRBV7-9 and TRBJ2-1): DTGVSQNPRHKITKRGQNVTFRCDPISEHNRLYWYRQTLGQGPEFLTYFQNEAQLEKSRLLSDRFSAERPKGSFSTLEIQRTEQGDSAMYLCASEREGPYNEQFFGPGTRLTVL.

The chain has TRBV6-2 or TRBV6-3 and TRBJ1-5; D is unclear. The CDR3 sequence is 17 residues long. Germline lookup yields CDR1 MNHEY and CDR2 SVGEGT. The germline V and J ends were trimmed by 0 bases and 5 bases, with 17 bases remaining between them. CDR3 in amino acids: CASSYSLFSIRDQPQHF. CDR3 DNA: TGTGCCAGCAGTTACTCTCTTTTCTCCATCCGTGATCAGCCCCAGCATTTT.